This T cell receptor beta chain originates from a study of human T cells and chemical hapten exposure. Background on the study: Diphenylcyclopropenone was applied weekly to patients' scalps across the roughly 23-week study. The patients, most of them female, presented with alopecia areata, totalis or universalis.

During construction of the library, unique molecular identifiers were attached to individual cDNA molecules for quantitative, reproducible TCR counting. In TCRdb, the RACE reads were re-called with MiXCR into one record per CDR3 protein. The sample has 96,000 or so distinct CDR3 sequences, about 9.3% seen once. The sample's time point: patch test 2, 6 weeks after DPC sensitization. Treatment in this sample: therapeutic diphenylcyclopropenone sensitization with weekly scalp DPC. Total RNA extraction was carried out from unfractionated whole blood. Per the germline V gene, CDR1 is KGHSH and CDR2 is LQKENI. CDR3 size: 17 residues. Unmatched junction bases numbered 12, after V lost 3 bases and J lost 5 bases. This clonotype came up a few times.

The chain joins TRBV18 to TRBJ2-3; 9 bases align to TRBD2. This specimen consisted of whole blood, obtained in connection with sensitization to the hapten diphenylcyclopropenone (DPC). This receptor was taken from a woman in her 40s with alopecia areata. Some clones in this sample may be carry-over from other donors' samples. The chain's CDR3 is CASSPFLSAGGLDTQYF. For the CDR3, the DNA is TGTGCCAGCTCACCGTTCCTATCGGCGGGAGGGCTAGATACGCAGTATTTT.